These 26 T cell receptor beta chains came from one sample sequenced in a study of graft-versus-host responses after intestinal transplantation. What these receptors recognize is not known. Profiling relied on immunoSEQ multiplex PCR, and the TCRdb table lists in-frame clones only, not all of them. The table lists approximately 80,000 clones, about 89% of them singletons, with approximately 0.33% in the top ten. This sample comprised unstimulated CD4+ T cells sorted from spleen or lymph node cells, obtained before intestinal transplant. The receptors come from a human donor who received an intestinal transplant.

The rearrangement links TRBV28 to TRBJ2-7; possible D gene TRBD1, 5 bases. V shed 2 bases and J shed 1 base, with 15 bases lying between them. There are 16 residues in the CDR3. Looked up from germline, CDR1 is MDHEN and CDR2 is SYDVKM. The CDR3 DNA sequence: TGTGCCAGCAGTTTAACAGGTTTCTCCGGTTCCTACGAGCAGTACTTC. Translating it yields CASSLTGFSGSYEQYF.

The chain has TRBV16 and TRBJ2-1; tentative D call: TRBD1 (6 bases). CDR1 and CDR2 (germline): KGHSY, FQNENV. The CDR3 covers 14 residues. With 0 bases removed from V and 4 bases from J, the gap between germline ends came to 7 bases. The chain's CDR3 is CASSQSRGYNEQFF. As DNA, the CDR3 is TGTGCCAGCAGCCAATCAAGGGGGTACAATGAGCAGTTCTTC.

This chain uses TRBV28 with TRBJ2-6, with D possibly TRBD1 on 6 matching bases. V lost 3 bases to trimming and J lost 0 bases, with 18 bases between them. Germline V lookup: CDR1 MDHEN, CDR2 SYDVKM. This CDR3 is 19 amino acids long. In DNA, the CDR3 is TGTGCCAGCAGTTTTGGCAGGGGCTATCGAACCTCTGGGGCCAACGTCCTGACTTTC. Protein sequence: CASSFGRGYRTSGANVLTF.

V is TRBV5-1 and J is TRBJ1-1; D unresolved. CDR3 size: 15 residues. The ends were cut back, 4 bases at V and 4 bases at J, with 17 bases in the middle. Germline V gene sequence: CDR1 SGHRS, CDR2 YFSETQ. DNA of the CDR3: TGCGCCAGCAGCCCACGCGGAGAAGTAATCACTGAAGCTTTCTTT. Residues: CASSPRGEVITEAFF.

The V and J genes are TRBV29-1 and TRBJ2-3; weak D call: TRBD2 (6 bases). V shed 5 bases and J shed 3 bases, with 18 bases lying between them. Germline V gives CDR1 SQVTM, CDR2 ANQGSEA. There are 15 residues in the CDR3. The CDR3: CSVPLGGGNTDTQYF. DNA for the CDR3: TGCAGCGTTCCACTAGGTGGGGGGAATACAGATACGCAGTATTTT.

About this clone itself: A read error may account for a junction end that differs from germline. This sequence joins TRBV7-7 and TRBJ2-5; 7 nucleotides line up with TRBD2. CDR1 SSHAT and CDR2 FNYEAQ come from the germline V gene (reference sequence). This CDR3 spans 13 amino acids. The CDR3 DNA is TGTGCTAGCAGCTTCGTAGCGGGAGAGACCCAGTACTTC. Translation gives CASSFVAGETQYF.

This sequence joins TRBV28 and TRBJ2-4; D is ambiguous. The ends were cut back, 5 bases at V and 7 bases at J, with 6 bases in the middle. Germline CDR1 reads MDHEN; CDR2 reads SYDVKM. The CDR3 contains 11 residues. CDR3 loop: CASSPHNIQYF. The CDR3 DNA reads TGTGCCAGCAGTCCACACAACATTCAGTACTTC.

The chain's CDR3 is CASSLGTRLYGYTF. DNA of the CDR3: TGTGCCAGCAGCTTGGGAACCAGACTTTATGGCTACACCTTC. The chain combines TRBV5-6 with TRBJ1-2; D unresolved. Trimming removed 0 bases at V and 5 bases at J, with 11 bases between. Germline values: CDR1 SGHDT, CDR2 YYEEEE. CDR3 length: 14 residues.

The genes are TRBV7-9 and TRBJ2-7; 11 bases align to TRBD1. With 1 base clipped from V and 3 bases from J, the junction kept 8 bases outside the gene matches. Germline values: CDR1 SEHNR, CDR2 FQNEAQ (reference sequence). CDR3 length: 17 residues. Written as DNA, the CDR3 is TGTGCCAGCAGCTTAGGAAGGTCGGGACAGGGGGACTACGAGCAGTACTTC. This codes for CASSLGRSGQGDYEQYF.

The chain uses TRBV28 and TRBJ1-1; tentatively, D is TRBD1 (5 bases). Trimming stripped 6 bases from V and 11 bases from J, with 19 bases between. The CDR3 is 13 amino acids. CDR1 and CDR2 from the germline V gene are MDHEN and SYDVKM. The CDR3 nucleotides are TGTGCCAGCAGAACCCCGGGGCCGGGAGACGCTTTCTTT. The encoded protein is CASRTPGPGDAFF.

The chain employs TRBV2 and TRBJ2-1, with 12 bases lining up with TRBD2. This CDR3 has 15 residues. The germline V gene encodes CDR1 SNHLY and CDR2 FYNNEI. After removal of 6 bases from V and 5 bases from J, the junction contained 5 bases not matched to a gene. CDR3 bases: TGTGCCAGCAGACAACGACTAGCGGGGGACAATGAGCAGTTCTTC. As protein: CASRQRLAGDNEQFF.

The chain couples TRBV18 to TRBJ2-2; 7 nucleotides line up with TRBD1. The J segment lost 3 bases and the V segment lost 3 bases, leaving 4 bases of the junction unmatched. CDR3 size: 15 residues. Germline CDR1 and CDR2: KGHSH and LQKENI. The CDR3 reads CASSPGQYYTGELFF. In DNA form, the CDR3 reads TGTGCCAGCTCACCGGGACAGTATTACACCGGGGAGCTGTTTTTT.

The chain employs TRBV6-5 and TRBJ1-1; 11 bases fit TRBD1. Germline V gene data show CDR1 as MNHEY and CDR2 as SVGAGI. This CDR3 spans 15 amino acids. V was clipped by 6 bases and J by 1 base; unmatched bases: 4. The CDR3 here is CASSGQGARNTEAFF. CDR3 sequence (DNA): TGTGCCAGCAGCGGACAGGGGGCAAGGAACACTGAAGCTTTCTTT.

The V gene is TRBV27, the J gene TRBJ2-7; no definite D call. CDR3 size: 15 residues. The germline gives CDR1 MNHEY, CDR2 SMNVEV (reference sequence). The V end was cut by 5 bases, the J end by 0 bases, with 14 bases between. The CDR3 is CASSNRVASSYEQYF. The CDR3 coding sequence is TGTGCCAGCAGTAATCGTGTAGCTAGCTCCTACGAGCAGTACTTC.

V is TRBV6-4 and J is TRBJ2-2; perhaps TRBD2 as D (5 bases). Trimming took 8 bases from V and 5 from J, leaving 15 bases between them. The CDR3 totals 14 residues. Germline CDR1 reads MRHNA; CDR2 reads SNTAGT. Here the CDR3 DNA reads TGTGCCAGCGGGGAGACGGGTCGTACCGGGGAGCTGTTTTTT. Encoded protein: CASGETGRTGELFF.

CDR3 in amino acids: CASTWENRGEAFF. CDR3 DNA: TGTGCCAGCACCTGGGAGAACAGGGGCGAAGCTTTCTTT. J is TRBJ1-1 and V is TRBV28; TRBD1 matches 7 bases. CDR1 and CDR2 (germline): MDHEN, SYDVKM. The CDR3 sequence is 13 residues long. After removal of 7 bases from V and 8 bases from J, the junction contained 10 bases not matched to a gene.

This sequence joins TRBV6-1 and TRBJ2-7; D is unclear. CDR3 length: 13 residues. The V end lost 8 bases, the J end lost 2 bases, and 13 bases lay between the germline ends. The V gene's germline CDR1 is MNHNS and CDR2 SASEGT. The CDR3 DNA reads TGTGCCAGCTCTTTGCGGTCCCCCTACGAGCAGTACTTC. Its translation: CASSLRSPYEQYF.

The V gene is TRBV27, the J gene TRBJ1-5; 11 bases are shared with TRBD1. Germline trimming cut 4 bases from V and 8 bases from J; bases unmatched to any gene: 4. Germline CDR1 MNHEY, CDR2 SMNVEV (reference sequence). The CDR3 covers 14 residues. The CDR3 nucleotides read TGTGCCAGCAGTTCTGGGACAGGGGGGAAGCCCCAGCATTTT. This sequence encodes CASSSGTGGKPQHF.

The chain combines TRBV5-6 with TRBJ2-2, with 11 bases lining up with TRBD1. Germline CDR1 and CDR2: SGHDT and YYEEEE. This CDR3 region has 16 residues. V dropped 3 bases and J dropped 4; count of bases not matched to a gene: 5. The CDR3 sequence is CASSWTGGWSTGELFF. The DNA for the CDR3 is TGTGCCAGCAGCTGGACAGGGGGCTGGAGCACCGGGGAGCTGTTTTTT.

The chain combines TRBV2 with TRBJ2-1, with 11 bases fitting TRBD2. Germline trimming cut 4 bases from V and 4 bases from J; bases unmatched to any gene: 0. The CDR3 contains 14 residues. Germline V lookup: CDR1 SNHLY, CDR2 FYNNEI. CDR3 DNA: TGTGCCAGCAGTGGGACTAGCGGGTACAATGAGCAGTTCTTC. Translated: CASSGTSGYNEQFF.

This chain connects TRBV5-1 to TRBJ1-3; 7 bases match TRBD1. CDR3 size: 15 residues. CDR1 SGHRS and CDR2 YFSETQ come from the germline V gene. V dropped 4 bases and J dropped 0; count of bases not matched to a gene: 4. The CDR3 DNA is TGCGCCAGCAGCGCAGGGGGTACCTCTGGAAACACCATATATTTT. It is translated as CASSAGGTSGNTIYF.

The CDR3 bases are TGCAGCTTTAACAGGGGGCCCAACGAGCAGTACTTC. This translates into CSFNRGPNEQYF. This chain joins TRBV29-1 and TRBJ2-7; 9 nucleotides match TRBD1. Germline assignment: CDR1 SQVTM and CDR2 ANQGSEA. Trimming cost V 8 bases and J 5 bases; bases outside gene matches: 7. The CDR3 is 12 amino acids.

This chain connects TRBV7-9 to TRBJ2-7, with 8 bases lining up with TRBD2. CDR3 length: 17 residues. The germline gives CDR1 SEHNR, CDR2 FQNEAQ (reference sequence). V was pared by 5 bases and J by 4 bases, with 16 bases of the junction left unmatched. The CDR3 bases are TGTGCCAGCAGCCCCCACCTTGGACTAGCCTCGTCGTACGAGCAGTACTTC. Protein sequence: CASSPHLGLASSYEQYF.

The chain recombines TRBV7-9 with TRBJ1-1; TRBD1 might be the D (6 bases). V was pared by 1 base and J by 3 bases, with 12 bases between. From germline, CDR1 is SEHNR and CDR2 FQNEAQ (reference sequence). This CDR3 spans 15 amino acids. This chain's CDR3 is CASSLGTVAHTEAFF. DNA for the CDR3: TGTGCCAGCAGCTTAGGGACAGTGGCCCACACTGAAGCTTTCTTT.

The chain is built from TRBV11-2 and TRBJ2-7; TRBD2 matches 10 bases. Germline V lookup: CDR1 SGHAT, CDR2 FQNNGV. Trimming took 0 bases from V and 1 from J; bases not matched to a gene: 0. The CDR3 length is 15 residues. The chain's CDR3 is CASSLELAGSYEQYF. The DNA for the CDR3 is TGTGCCAGCAGCTTAGAACTAGCGGGGTCCTACGAGCAGTACTTC.

The genes are TRBV27 and TRBJ2-2; TRBD1 aligns across 9 bases. Per germline, CDR1 MNHEY and CDR2 SMNVEV (reference sequence). CDR3 length: 14 residues. J was trimmed by 6 bases and V by 10 bases; bases with no gene match: 9. This CDR3 reads CATRTGVGAGELFF. For the CDR3, the DNA is TGTGCCACCAGGACAGGGGTGGGGGCCGGGGAGCTGTTTTTT.